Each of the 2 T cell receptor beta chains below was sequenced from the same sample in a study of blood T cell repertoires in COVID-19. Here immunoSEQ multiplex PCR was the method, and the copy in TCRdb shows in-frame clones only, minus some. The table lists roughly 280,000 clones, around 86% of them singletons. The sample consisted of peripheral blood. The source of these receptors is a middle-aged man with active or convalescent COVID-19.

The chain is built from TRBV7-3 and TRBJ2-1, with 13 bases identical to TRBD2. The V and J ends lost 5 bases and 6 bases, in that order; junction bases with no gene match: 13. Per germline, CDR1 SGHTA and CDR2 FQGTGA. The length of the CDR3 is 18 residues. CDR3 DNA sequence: TGTGCCAGCAGCCCCAGACTAGCGGGGGGTGAGGGATTCAATGAGCAGTTCTTC. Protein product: CASSPRLAGGEGFNEQFF.

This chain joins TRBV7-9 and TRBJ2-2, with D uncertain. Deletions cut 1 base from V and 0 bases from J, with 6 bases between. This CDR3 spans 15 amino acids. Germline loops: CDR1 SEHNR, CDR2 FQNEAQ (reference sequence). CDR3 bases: TGTGCCAGCAGCTTAGGGCAGGCGAACACCGGGGAGCTGTTTTTT. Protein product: CASSLGQANTGELFF.